Presented here are 22 T cell receptor beta chains from one specimen sequenced in a study of T cell repertoires in cytomegalovirus infection. In TCRdb, the reads were re-called with MiXCR into one record per CDR3 protein. The sample gives about 920,000 distinct CDR3 sequences, roughly 30% of which show up once; more than 12% is in the top ten. These TCRs are of unknown antigen specificity. Material: cultured CD8+ T cells from PBMCs, obtained from culture after CMV antigen stimulation. The receptor source for this set is a human donor in good health (CMV status not recorded). Some clones in this sample may be carry-over from other donors' samples.

This clonotype was detected a few times. V and J are TRBV28 and TRBJ1-1; perhaps TRBD1 as D (6 bases). The CDR3 length is 14 residues. Trimming pared 4 bases from V and 6 bases from J, leaving 15 bases between. The germline gives CDR1 MDHEN, CDR2 SYDVKM. The CDR3: CASSSPNSGAEAFF. CDR3 in DNA: TGTGCCAGCAGTTCACCTAATTCAGGGGCTGAAGCTTTCTTT. The variable domain in full, with the rest retrieved from reference TRBV28 and TRBJ1-1, is DVKVTQSSRYLVKRTGEKVFLECVQDMDHENMFWYRQDPGLGLRLIYFSYDVKMKEKGDIPEGYSVSREKKERFSLILESASTNQTSMYLCASSSPNSGAEAFFGQGTRLTVV.

This sequence joins TRBV2 and TRBJ1-1, with 7 nucleotides matching TRBD1. V gave up 8 bases and J gave up 1 base; unmatched junction bases: 7. Looked up from germline, CDR1 is SNHLY and CDR2 is FYNNEI. The CDR3 consists of 14 residues. The CDR3 DNA is TGTGCCAGCTCCAGGGGGTGGTCGAACACTGAAGCTTTCTTT. Its translation is CASSRGWSNTEAFF. Combining the CDR3 with reference TRBV2 and TRBJ1-1 gives the whole variable domain EPEVTQTPSHQVTQMGQEVILRCVPISNHLYFYWYRQILGQKVEFLVSFYNNEISEKSEIFDDQFSVERPDGSNFTLKIRSTKLEDSAMYFCASSRGWSNTEAFFGQGTRLTVV.

Points on this clonotype: A much larger clone sits a single nucleotide away, making a read error possible. The V and J genes are TRBV7-4 and TRBJ2-5; maybe TRBD1 (5 bases). V was shortened by 5 bases and J by 5 bases, with 21 bases between the two germline ends. Germline V gene data show CDR1 as SGHVT and CDR2 as SQSDAQ. The CDR3 is made up of 16 amino acids. In nucleotides, the CDR3 is TGTGCCAGCAGCCCAGAGCTTGATGGGGCCCTGGAGACCCAGTACTTC. It encodes CASSPELDGALETQYF. The whole variable domain, remainder taken from reference TRBV7-4 and TRBJ2-5, is GAGVSQSPRYKVAKRGRDVALRCDSISGHVTLYWYRQTLGQGSEVLTYSQSDAQRDKSGRPSGRFSAERPERSVSTLKIQRTEQGDSAVYLCASSPELDGALETQYFGPGTRLLVL.

This clonotype was observed a handful of times. V gene TRBV27 combines with J gene TRBJ2-1; 10 bases are a match to TRBD1. Germline CDR1 reads MNHEY; CDR2 reads SMNVEV (reference sequence). There are 15 residues in the CDR3. The ends lost 0 bases at V and 5 bases at J; junction bases unmatched: 1. CDR3 nucleotides: TGTGCCAGCAGTTTATCGGGACAGGGGAACAATGAGCAGTTCTTC. The encoded protein is CASSLSGQGNNEQFF.

V and J are TRBV6-4 and TRBJ2-1; tentative D call: TRBD2 (6 bases). The CDR3 contains 15 residues. Germline-derived CDR1 and CDR2 are MRHNA and SNTAGT. V lost 0 bases and J 9 bases, leaving 15 bases between the germline ends. CDR3 DNA sequence: TGTGCCAGCAGTGACTCGGTGGGGGGTTACGGTGAGCAGTTCTTC. Amino acids: CASSDSVGGYGEQFF.

V is TRBV7-9 and J is TRBJ1-2, with TRBD1 as a possible D gene (6 bases). The CDR3 consists of 11 residues. Germline CDR1 reads SEHNR; CDR2 reads FQNEAQ (reference sequence). Trimming left V 5 bases short and J 9 bases short, with 10 bases between. The CDR3 here is CASSTDRSYTF. In DNA form, the CDR3 reads TGTGCCAGCAGCACGGACAGAAGCTACACCTTC. Supplemented by reference TRBV7-9 and TRBJ1-2, the full variable domain reads DTGVSQNPRHKITKRGQNVTFRCDPISEHNRLYWYRQTLGQGPEFLTYFQNEAQLEKSRLLSDRFSAERPKGSFSTLEIQRTEQGDSAMYLCASSTDRSYTFGSGTRLTVV.

On this clonotype itself: A read error may be the cause here, since a much bigger clone is one base away. Here the CDR3 DNA reads TGTGCCAGCTGCCCTTCGACAGGGGATGGCTACACCTTC. Protein product: CASCPSTGDGYTF. The rearrangement uses TRBV7-2 and TRBJ1-2; the match to TRBD1 covers 8 bases. V was pared by 8 bases and J by 6 bases, with 8 bases of the junction left unmatched. Germline V gene lookup returns CDR1 SGHTA and CDR2 FQGNSA. This CDR3 has 13 residues. Full variable domain (remainder filled in from reference TRBV7-2 and TRBJ1-2): GAGVSQSPSNKVTEKGKDVELRCDPISGHTALYWYRQSLGQGLEFLIYFQGNSAPDKSGLPSDRFSAERTGGSVSTLTIQRTQQEDSAVYLCASCPSTGDGYTFGSGTRLTVV.

The chain joins TRBV15 to TRBJ2-6, with D tentatively TRBD1 (6 bases). V was trimmed by 6 bases and J by 0 bases, leaving 12 bases between them. CDR3 size: 16 residues. Germline-derived CDR1 and CDR2 are LNHNV and YYDKDF (reference sequence). CDR3: CATRITGNSGANVLTF. CDR3 coding DNA: TGTGCCACCAGGATCACAGGGAACTCTGGGGCCAACGTCCTGACTTTC.

This clonotype has a handful of counts. This chain uses TRBV19 with TRBJ2-3; no firm D call. CDR1 is LNHDA and CDR2 is SQIVND in the germline V gene (reference sequence). Between the trimmed V and J ends, which lost 1 base and 2 bases, there was a span of 7 bases. There are 14 residues in the CDR3. DNA for the CDR3: TGTGCCAGTAGTATAGGAGGCCTCACAGATACGCAGTATTTT. Protein sequence: CASSIGGLTDTQYF.

This clonotype turned up a few times. V is TRBV19 and J is TRBJ2-1; TRBD2 aligns across 13 bases. There are 15 residues in the CDR3. Germline CDR1 and CDR2: LNHDA and SQIVND (reference sequence). Trimming cost V 6 bases and J 12 bases; bases outside gene matches: 11. CDR3 region: CASRQATSGGARQFF. The CDR3 DNA reads as TGTGCCAGTAGACAAGCAACTAGCGGGGGGGCTCGGCAGTTCTTC.

This chain uses TRBV12-3 or TRBV12-4 with TRBJ2-1; 10 positions agree with TRBD2. CDR3 length equals 20 residues. V was clipped by 3 bases and J by 4 bases; unmatched bases: 18. The CDR3 DNA follows: TGTGCCAGCAGTTTTTTGTCAGGCGCAAGGACTAGCGGCGGGTACAATGAGCAGTTCTTC. It encodes CASSFLSGARTSGGYNEQFF.

The chain couples TRBV7-6 to TRBJ1-2; D unresolved. The V end was cut by 5 bases, the J end by 0 bases, with 13 bases between. CDR1 is SGHVS, CDR2 FNYEAQ, per germline. The CDR3 has 15 residues. The CDR3 region has the DNA TGTGCCAGCAGCCTCCCTCGGCCAGCTAACTATGGCTACACCTTC. It codes for CASSLPRPANYGYTF.

This clonotype has only a few counts. V and J are TRBV19 and TRBJ2-1; D may correspond to TRBD1 or TRBD2 (6 bases each). The CDR3 sequence is 16 residues long. Trimming removed 7 bases at V and 6 bases at J, with 22 bases between. CDR1 and CDR2 from the germline V gene are LNHDA and SQIVND (reference sequence). CDR3 region: CASTGVGSWGANEQFF. CDR3 bases: TGTGCCAGTACGGGGGTGGGGTCATGGGGGGCCAATGAGCAGTTCTTC.

The chain joins TRBV10-3 to TRBJ1-2; 7 nucleotides match TRBD1. CDR1 and CDR2 (germline): ENHRY, SYGVKD. The V gene end was trimmed by 6 bases and the J gene end by 10 bases; junction bases not matched to a gene: 5. The CDR3 runs to 11 residues. The DNA for the CDR3 is TGTGCCATCAGGACACAGGGGTACTACACCTTC. Protein: CAIRTQGYYTF.

The gene calls are TRBV4-1 and TRBJ1-4; 7 nucleotides line up with TRBD1. Per the germline V gene, CDR1 is MGHRA and CDR2 is YSYEKL. The trim removed 0 bases at V and 3 bases at J, leaving 7 bases unmatched. This CDR3 is 17 amino acids long. The CDR3 spells CASSQDPTGAPNEKLFF. The CDR3 coding sequence is TGCGCCAGCAGCCAAGATCCTACAGGGGCGCCTAATGAAAAACTGTTTTTT.

This chain connects TRBV10-2 to TRBJ2-5; 10 bases line up with TRBD1. The trim removed 4 bases at V and 2 bases at J, leaving 7 bases unmatched. The CDR3 is 16 residues long. CDR1 is WSHSY and CDR2 is SAAADI in the germline V gene. The CDR3 nucleotides are TGCGCCAGCAGTGGAGCGGGGACAGGGGTACAAGAGACCCAGTACTTC. Translated, it gives CASSGAGTGVQETQYF.

This clonotype was counted a few times. This chain uses TRBV6-5 with TRBJ1-2; 9 bases agree with TRBD1. Germline CDR1 reads MNHEY; CDR2 reads SVGAGI. V lost 5 bases and J lost 5; bases outside the gene matches: 6. The CDR3 loop spans 14 amino acids. The CDR3 sequence: CASSEKQGAYGYTF. For the CDR3, the DNA is TGTGCCAGCAGTGAGAAACAGGGGGCGTATGGCTACACCTTC.

This clonotype showed up many times. The chain has TRBV29-1 and TRBJ2-7, with D possibly matching TRBD2 (6 bases). V was cut by 0 bases and J by 4 bases, with 13 bases left in between. Germline lookup yields CDR1 SQVTM and CDR2 ANQGSEA. The CDR3 has 14 residues. CDR3 nucleotide sequence: TGCAGCGTTGAAGATATAGGGGCGGGGTACGAGCAGTACTTC. This gives the protein CSVEDIGAGYEQYF.

CDR3 nucleotides: TGTGCCAGCAGCTCATCCACCGGGACAGGGGGGACCCTCCACTTT. Protein: CASSSSTGTGGTLHF. The chain has TRBV12-3 or TRBV12-4 and TRBJ1-6; 11 bases map to TRBD1. Trimming took 6 bases from V and 14 from J; bases not matched to a gene: 12. This CDR3 contains 15 residues.

In its sample, this clonotype was seen a few times. V gene TRBV6-6 combines with J gene TRBJ1-4, with D unclear. Per the germline V gene, CDR1 is MNHNY and CDR2 is SVGAGI (reference sequence). This CDR3 spans 13 amino acids. Trimming shortened V by 1 base and J by 3 bases, and 3 bases separated the two germline ends. The CDR3 loop is CASSYYPNEKLFF. The CDR3 DNA follows: TGTGCCAGCAGTTACTATCCTAATGAAAAACTGTTTTTT.

J is TRBJ2-2 and V is TRBV6-6; D is perhaps TRBD2 (6 bases). This CDR3 region has 14 residues. V was cut by 1 base and J by 8 bases, with 11 bases left in between. Germline CDR1 and CDR2: MNHNY and SVGAGI (reference sequence). CDR3 protein: CASSYWGDGGELFF. Here the CDR3 DNA reads TGTGCCAGCAGTTACTGGGGGGACGGAGGGGAGCTGTTTTTT.

This clonotype was found many times. V is TRBV7-9 and J is TRBJ2-3; tentative D call: TRBD2 (5 bases). Germline V gene lookup returns CDR1 SEHNR and CDR2 FQNEAQ (reference sequence). V lost 5 bases, J lost 0 bases, and 12 bases lay in between. CDR3 length: 15 residues. The CDR3 loop is CASSLRGSSTDTQYF. DNA of the CDR3: TGTGCCAGCAGCCTCCGGGGTTCTAGCACAGATACGCAGTATTTT. The complete variable domain, with remaining parts taken from reference TRBV7-9 and TRBJ2-3, reads DTGVSQNPRHKITKRGQNVTFRCDPISEHNRLYWYRQTLGQGPEFLTYFQNEAQLEKSRLLSDRFSAERPKGSFSTLEIQRTEQGDSAMYLCASSLRGSSTDTQYFGPGTRLTVL.